This is a list of T cell receptor beta chains from one sample in a study of cytomegalovirus exposure and HLA in healthy donors. Profiled with immunoSEQ multiplex PCR; TCRdb holds only in-frame clones, not every one. The data show 150,000 or so clones, about 87% seen once. Sequencing input: PBMCs. The receptor set was obtained from a woman in her twenties or thirties in good health and CMV-seropositive. The CDR3 runs from the conserved cysteine through the conserved F or W. A D gene is named only where the DNA matches it firmly.

V	D	J	DNA	CDR3
TRBV7-2	TRBD1	TRBJ1-3	TGTGCCAGCAGTTCACGGACAGGCTCTGGAAACACCATATATTTT	CASSSRTGSGNTIYF
TRBV5-1	-	TRBJ2-3	TGCGCCAGCAGCTGGGGGCTTTCCAGCACAGATACGCAGTATTTT	CASSWGLSSTDTQYF
TRBV4-1	TRBD1	TRBJ1-3	TGCGCCAGCAGCCTCACAGGGGGAGGTGGAAACACCATATATTTT	CASSLTGGGGNTIYF
TRBV5-1	-	TRBJ2-7	TGCGCCAGCAGCTTGGCCGCTAGTAGGACCTACGAGCAGTACTTC	CASSLAASRTYEQYF
TRBV18	-	TRBJ1-5	TGTGCCAGCTCTCCTTCCTCGGACAGTAGCAATCAGCCCCAGCATTTT	CASSPSSDSSNQPQHF
TRBV27	-	TRBJ2-7	TGTGCCAGCAGCCGATTACCGGGGACATTTAGTTACGAGCAGTACTTC	CASSRLPGTFSYEQYF
TRBV7-8	-	TRBJ1-6	TGTGCCAGCAGCTCGCCCGAGAGGCTTCGGTCACCCCTCCACTTT	CASSSPERLRSPLHF
TRBV28	-	TRBJ2-5	TGTGCCAGCAGTTTAAATCCTCAAGAGACCCAGTACTTC	CASSLNPQETQYF
TRBV27	TRBD2	TRBJ2-1	TGTGCCAGCACCCTGACTAGCGGGGGAAACAATGAGCAGTTCTTC	CASTLTSGGNNEQFF
TRBV19	TRBD1	TRBJ1-5	TGTGCCAGTAGTACGACAGGGACTCAGCCCCAGCATTTT	CASSTTGTQPQHF
TRBV16	-	TRBJ1-2	TGTGCCAGCAGCCCTGGGAGAGGGAATACTAACTATGGCTACACCTTC	CASSPGRGNTNYGYTF
TRBV5-6	-	TRBJ2-1	TGTGCCAGCAGCTTGGGACACCCCAATGAGCAGTTCTTC	CASSLGHPNEQFF
TRBV28	-	TRBJ1-5	TGTGCCAGCAGCAGAGAAGGAGGCGGGCGGCAGCCCCAGCATTTT	CASSREGGGRQPQHF
TRBV4-1	TRBD2	TRBJ2-3	TGCGCCAGCAGCCAACGGACTAGCGCAACAGATACGCAGTATTTT	CASSQRTSATDTQYF
TRBV7-9	-	TRBJ1-1	TGTGCCAGCATCGTCTCGGGCACTGAAGCTTTCTTT	CASIVSGTEAFF
TRBV4-2	-	TRBJ2-5	TGTGCCAGCAGCCAAGAGGCTAGACGGGGAGAAGAGACCCAGTACTTC	CASSQEARRGEETQYF